Listed below are T cell receptor beta chains from one sample, sequenced in a study of cytomegalovirus exposure and HLA in healthy donors. Profiling relied on immunoSEQ multiplex PCR, and the TCRdb table lists in-frame clones only, not all of them. Of 37,000 or so clones listed, around 70% are singletons. The sequenced material came from PBMCs. The receptor set was obtained from a man in his thirties or forties in good health and CMV-seronegative. The CDR3 runs from the conserved cysteine through the conserved F or W. The D gene is left open where the match is weak. Some rows mark clone size as missing; the rest say once, few, many or name a class of expanded clone.

length	D	V	size	J	CDR3	DNA
13	TRBD1	TRBV7-3	NA	TRBJ2-7	CASSFGQAYEQYF	TGTGCCAGCAGCTTCGGACAGGCCTACGAGCAGTACTTC
13	TRBD1	TRBV4-1	NA	TRBJ2-5	CASSQTQGEAQYF	TGCGCCAGCAGCCAAACCCAGGGGGAAGCCCAGTACTTC
16	NA	TRBV5-1	NA	TRBJ2-1	CASSLAAGASYNEQFF	TGCGCCAGCAGCTTGGCGGCGGGGGCCTCCTACAATGAGCAGTTCTTC
14	NA	TRBV10-1	NA	TRBJ2-1	CASSEPGLYNEQFF	TGCGCCAGCAGTGAGCCCGGTCTGTACAATGAGCAGTTCTTC
12	NA	TRBV28	NA	TRBJ1-2	CASSLRSYGYTF	TGTGCCAGCAGTTTAAGGAGCTATGGCTACACCTTC
15	NA	TRBV4-2	NA	TRBJ1-3	CASSQGLDSGNTIYF	TGTGCCAGCAGCCAAGGACTGGACTCTGGAAACACCATATATTTT
15	TRBD2	TRBV5-4	NA	TRBJ2-5	CASSPSSGGKMTQYF	TGTGCCAGCAGCCCATCTAGCGGGGGGAAGATGACCCAGTACTTC
16	TRBD1	TRBV27	NA	TRBJ2-2	CASSKDRVANTGELFF	TGTGCCAGCAGTAAGGACAGGGTCGCGAACACCGGGGAGCTGTTTTTT
16	NA	TRBV9	NA	TRBJ1-5	CASSVGGDLRSQPQHF	TGTGCCAGCAGCGTAGGGGGAGATCTAAGGAGTCAGCCCCAGCATTTT
17	NA	TRBV30	NA	TRBJ2-1	CAWSAPQTGRVHNEQFF	TGTGCCTGGAGTGCACCGCAGACAGGCCGCGTCCACAATGAGCAGTTCTTC
14	TRBD1	TRBV10-3	NA	TRBJ1-1	CAISTGAMNTEAFF	TGTGCCATCAGCACAGGGGCTATGAACACTGAAGCTTTCTTT
15	NA	TRBV5-1	few	TRBJ1-6	CASSPWGDDNSPLHF	TGCGCCAGCAGCCCTTGGGGGGATGATAATTCACCCCTCCACTTT
16	NA	TRBV9	NA	TRBJ2-1	CASSVGWAGSYNEQFF	TGTGCCAGCAGCGTAGGATGGGCCGGTTCCTACAATGAGCAGTTCTTC
14	NA	TRBV25-1	once	TRBJ2-4	CASSRWADKNIQYF	TGTGCCAGCTCTCGCTGGGCCGACAAAAACATTCAGTACTTC
17	TRBD2	TRBV7-3	NA	TRBJ2-1	CASSLTSGGHIYNEQFF	TGTGCCAGCAGCTTAACTAGCGGGGGCCATATCTACAATGAGCAGTTCTTC
15	TRBD2	TRBV6-5	NA	TRBJ2-7	CASRFTSGRTYEQYF	TGTGCCAGCAGGTTTACTAGCGGGAGGACCTACGAGCAGTACTTC
17	NA	TRBV7-9	NA	TRBJ2-2	CSSSLRRAGFGTGELFF	TGTTCCAGCAGCCTAAGACGGGCGGGATTTGGTACCGGGGAGCTGTTTTTT
15	NA	TRBV19	NA	TRBJ1-6	CASSITGPIGSPLHF	TGTGCCAGTAGTATCACAGGACCCATCGGGTCACCCCTCCACTTT
14	NA	TRBV5-1	NA	TRBJ1-4	CASSWTWEREKLFF	TGCGCCAGCAGCTGGACCTGGGAGCGTGAAAAACTGTTTTTT
16	TRBD2	TRBV29-1	NA	TRBJ2-1	CSVDLPGLAGTWEQFF	TGCAGCGTTGACCTCCCGGGACTAGCGGGAACCTGGGAGCAGTTCTTC
16	TRBD1	TRBV19	NA	TRBJ1-5	CASSATQTGGTQPQHF	TGTGCCAGTAGTGCCACCCAGACAGGGGGTACGCAGCCCCAGCATTTT
15	TRBD2	TRBV7-9	NA	TRBJ2-7	CASSFSGAPRDEQYF	TGTGCCAGCAGCTTTAGCGGGGCTCCAAGGGACGAGCAGTACTTC
15	TRBD1	TRBV11-2	NA	TRBJ2-1	CASSLVQGVGYEQFF	TGTGCCAGCAGCTTAGTGCAGGGGGTTGGCTATGAGCAGTTCTTC
15	TRBD2	TRBV28	NA	TRBJ2-1	CASRIAGGSYNEQFF	TGTGCCAGCAGGATAGCGGGAGGGTCCTACAATGAGCAGTTCTTC
14	TRBD1	TRBV7-3	NA	TRBJ2-7	CASSPGQGVYEQYF	TGTGCCAGCAGCCCCGGACAGGGGGTATACGAGCAGTACTTC
14	NA	TRBV11-3	few	TRBJ2-2	CASSAGSGAGELFF	TGTGCCAGCTCAGCCGGGTCCGGGGCCGGGGAGCTGTTTTTT
14	NA	TRBV4-2	NA	TRBJ1-2	CASSQGEARPGYTF	TGTGCCAGCAGCCAAGGGGAGGCTCGGCCTGGCTACACCTTC
17	TRBD1	TRBV18	NA	TRBJ2-2	CASSPKKDRGNTGELFF	TGTGCCAGCTCACCTAAAAAGGACAGGGGAAACACCGGGGAGCTGTTTTTT
15	TRBD2	TRBV6-5	NA	TRBJ2-7	CASSYQASGPTQQYF	TGTGCCAGCAGTTACCAGGCTAGCGGACCTACCCAGCAGTACTTC
15	TRBD1	TRBV5-4	NA	TRBJ2-1	CASSLIDRDYNEQFF	TGTGCCAGCAGCTTAATTGACAGGGACTACAATGAGCAGTTCTTC
16	NA	TRBV2	NA	TRBJ2-5	CASSEAFEGKGETQYF	TGTGCCAGCAGTGAGGCTTTCGAGGGCAAGGGAGAGACCCAGTACTTC
16	TRBD2	TRBV4-1	NA	TRBJ2-3	CASSQERAGEGDTQYF	TGCGCCAGCAGCCAAGAGAGGGCGGGAGAAGGAGATACGCAGTATTTT
17	NA	TRBV7-8	NA	TRBJ2-5	CASSFHFSSSPEETQYF	TGTGCCAGCAGCTTCCATTTTAGCAGTAGTCCCGAAGAGACCCAGTACTTC
18	NA	TRBV4-1	few	TRBJ2-7	CASSQDRGRFREASEQYF	TGCGCCAGCAGCCAAGATAGGGGGAGGTTCCGGGAGGCAAGCGAGCAGTACTTC
14	TRBD1	TRBV10-3	NA	TRBJ2-7	CAISEPDRGAVQYF	TGTGCCATCAGTGAACCTGACAGGGGAGCCGTGCAGTACTTC
11	NA	TRBV7-9	NA	TRBJ2-5	CASSYRETQYF	TGTGCCAGCAGTTACCGGGAGACCCAGTACTTC
14	TRBD1	TRBV2	NA	TRBJ1-4	CASREQGASEKLFF	TGTGCCAGCAGGGAACAGGGGGCGAGTGAAAAACTGTTTTTT
12	NA	TRBV7-9	NA	TRBJ1-2	CSSTQGYYGYTF	TGTTCCAGCACCCAGGGCTACTATGGCTACACCTTC
15	TRBD1	TRBV6-5	NA	TRBJ1-1	CASSRLGQLNTEAFF	TGTGCCAGCAGTCGCTTGGGACAGCTGAACACTGAAGCTTTCTTT
16	TRBD2	TRBV5-6	NA	TRBJ2-2	CASSLFAGANTGELFF	TGTGCCAGCAGCTTGTTTGCGGGGGCGAACACCGGGGAGCTGTTTTTT
16	NA	TRBV10-3	NA	TRBJ2-5	CAISESIGTDNWAQYF	TGTGCCATCAGTGAGTCGATTGGGACTGACAACTGGGCCCAGTACTTC
17	NA	TRBV25-1	NA	TRBJ2-5	CASSESPARGRGETQYF	TGTGCCAGCAGTGAGTCCCCCGCGCGGGGGCGCGGAGAGACCCAGTACTTC
16	TRBD1	TRBV19	NA	TRBJ1-1	CASSKDRGTGGTEAFF	TGTGCCAGTAGTAAAGACCGCGGGACAGGGGGAACTGAAGCTTTCTTT
14	TRBD1	TRBV13	NA	TRBJ1-2	CASSLQGDSYGYTF	TGTGCCAGCAGCTTACAGGGGGACTCCTATGGCTACACCTTC
16	TRBD1	TRBV2	NA	TRBJ2-7	CASRVAIGQGSYEQYF	TGTGCCAGCAGGGTAGCTATTGGACAGGGATCCTACGAGCAGTACTTC
16	NA	TRBV19	NA	TRBJ2-3	CASSAGDSIYTDTQYF	TGTGCCAGTAGTGCTGGTGACAGCATCTACACAGATACGCAGTATTTT
17	NA	TRBV19	NA	TRBJ2-1	CASSNSPMFPSYNEQFF	TGTGCCAGTAGCAACAGCCCAATGTTCCCCTCCTACAATGAGCAGTTCTTC
15	NA	TRBV5-1	NA	TRBJ1-3	CASSRGPSAGNTIYF	TGCGCCAGCAGCAGGGGCCCTTCGGCTGGAAACACCATATATTTT
14	TRBD1	TRBV7-9	NA	TRBJ1-2	CASSVAQGYYGYTF	TGTGCCAGCAGCGTAGCACAGGGGTACTATGGCTACACCTTC
16	TRBD2	TRBV7-2	NA	TRBJ2-5	CASSLGGLAGVETQYF	TGTGCCAGCAGCTTAGGGGGACTAGCGGGAGTTGAGACCCAGTACTTC
15	TRBD2	TRBV9	NA	TRBJ2-1	CASSLGLAGVFEQFF	TGTGCCAGCAGCCTGGGACTAGCGGGAGTTTTTGAGCAGTTCTTC